The clone carrying this T cell receptor (beta chain) showed up just once. This sample is part of a study of PD-L1 blockade in urothelial cancer. Study-wide context: T cell content in blood samples showed a median of about 140,000.

This sample's time point: pretreatment peripheral blood. Germline V CDR1 and CDR2: SGHRS, YFSETQ. The CDR3 extends over 14 amino acids. V was pared by 9 bases and J by 9 bases, with 11 bases of the junction left unmatched. TCRdb's copy holds only in-frame clones and misses some; the assay was immunoSEQ multiplex PCR. The sample shows tens of thousands of clones, about 85% of them seen only once. The chain employs TRBV5-1 and TRBJ2-1, with 11 bases identical to TRBD2. The material sequenced was PBMCs, taken around atezolizumab (anti-PD-L1) treatment. The receptor was derived from a man aged 80 or over with urothelial cancer. The CDR3 loop reads CATFSGLAGGEQFF. As DNA, the CDR3 is TGCGCCACCTTCTCTGGGCTAGCGGGAGGTGAGCAGTTCTTC.